These T cell receptor beta chains were read from a single sample in a study of neurological immune-mediated disorders. A single record per CDR3 protein comes from TCRdb applying MiXCR to the 5' RACE reads. The sample shows roughly 60,000 distinct CDR3 sequences, roughly 11% of them seen only once. What was sequenced was PBMCs. These receptors were taken from a man aged 55 to 70 in good health. CDR3s include the opening cysteine and the closing phenylalanine or tryptophan. A D gene is named only where the DNA matches it firmly. Expanded clones are given a class, and other clones once, few, many or no size at all.

V gene: TRBV11-2
clone size: .
J gene: TRBJ2-3
D gene: TRBD1
CDR3 protein: CASSPRQGPTLDTQYF
CDR3 DNA: TGTGCCAGCAGCCCTCGACAGGGCCCTACTCTGGATACGCAGTATTTT

V gene: TRBV7-8
clone size: medium-sized
J gene: TRBJ2-3
D gene: .
CDR3 protein: CASSPLTGLEDTQYF
CDR3 DNA: TGTGCCAGCAGCCCCCTAACGGGACTTGAAGATACGCAGTATTTT

V gene: TRBV7-9
clone size: many
J gene: TRBJ1-5
D gene: .
CDR3 protein: CASSPPGDSNQPQHF
CDR3 DNA: TGTGCCAGCAGCCCCCCAGGGGATAGCAATCAGCCCCAGCATTTT

V gene: TRBV12-3/TRBV12-4
clone size: many
J gene: TRBJ1-2
D gene: .
CDR3 protein: CASSPASNYGYTF
CDR3 DNA: TGTGCCAGCAGTCCGGCCAGCAACTATGGCTACACCTTC

V gene: TRBV5-5
clone size: many
J gene: TRBJ2-7
D gene: .
CDR3 protein: CASSLKNEQYF
CDR3 DNA: TGTGCCAGCAGCTTAAAGAACGAGCAGTACTTC

V gene: TRBV7-2
clone size: many
J gene: TRBJ2-7
D gene: TRBD2
CDR3 protein: CASSLELAGGPYEQYF
CDR3 DNA: TGTGCCAGCAGCTTAGAACTAGCGGGGGGTCCCTACGAGCAGTACTTC

V gene: TRBV5-6
clone size: many
J gene: TRBJ1-1
D gene: .
CDR3 protein: CASSLEGGRASEAFF
CDR3 DNA: TGTGCCAGCAGCTTGGAAGGAGGCCGTGCTTCTGAAGCTTTCTTT

V gene: TRBV3-1
clone size: many
J gene: TRBJ1-1
D gene: TRBD1
CDR3 protein: CASSGFQRDRLNTEAFF
CDR3 DNA: TGTGCCAGCAGCGGCTTTCAACGGGACAGGCTGAACACTGAAGCTTTCTTT

V gene: TRBV15
clone size: .
J gene: TRBJ2-1
D gene: TRBD2
CDR3 protein: CATSRGSAGGSGNEQFF
CDR3 DNA: TGTGCCACCAGCAGAGGGTCAGCGGGGGGCAGTGGCAATGAGCAGTTCTTC

V gene: TRBV6-1
clone size: few
J gene: TRBJ2-3
D gene: .
CDR3 protein: CASSWRHTDTQYF
CDR3 DNA: TGTGCCAGCAGTTGGAGGCACACAGATACGCAGTATTTT

V gene: TRBV5-5
clone size: many
J gene: TRBJ2-2
D gene: TRBD2
CDR3 protein: CASSRLGSSGGNTGELFF
CDR3 DNA: TGTGCCAGCAGCCGCCTCGGGTCCAGCGGGGGGAACACCGGGGAGCTGTTTTTT